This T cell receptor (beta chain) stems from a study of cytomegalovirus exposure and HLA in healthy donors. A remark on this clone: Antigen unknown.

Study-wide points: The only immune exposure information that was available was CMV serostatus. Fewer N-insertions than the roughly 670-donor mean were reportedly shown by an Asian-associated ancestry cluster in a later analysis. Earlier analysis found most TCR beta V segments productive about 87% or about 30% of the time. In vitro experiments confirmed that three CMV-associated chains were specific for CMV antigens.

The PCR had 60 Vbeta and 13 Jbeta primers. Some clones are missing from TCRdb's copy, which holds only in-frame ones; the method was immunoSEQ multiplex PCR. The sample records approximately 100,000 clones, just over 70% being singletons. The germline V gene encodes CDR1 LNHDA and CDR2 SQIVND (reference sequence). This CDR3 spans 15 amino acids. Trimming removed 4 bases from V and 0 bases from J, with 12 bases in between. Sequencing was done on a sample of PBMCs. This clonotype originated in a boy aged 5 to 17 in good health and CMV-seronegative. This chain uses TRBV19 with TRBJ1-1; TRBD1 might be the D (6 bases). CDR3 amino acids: CASSTRDTMNTEAFF. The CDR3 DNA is TGTGCCAGTAGTACCCGGGACACCATGAACACTGAAGCTTTCTTT.